The 5 T cell receptor beta chains presented below share a single source sample, sequenced in a study of neoadjuvant anti-PD-1 for oral cavity cancer. TCRdb keeps only in-frame clones here, not all; method: immunoSEQ multiplex PCR. In the table there are about 23,000 clones, under 45% of which are singletons. Documented time point: after neoadjuvant nivolumab, at surgical resection. The material was tumor tissue, obtained after nivolumab (anti-PD-1) treatment. These receptors were obtained from a person aged 35 to 85 with oral cavity squamous cell carcinoma.

V usage is TRBV25-1 and J usage is TRBJ2-7; 8 bases are a match to TRBD1. V lost 2 bases and J lost 4; bases outside the gene matches: 7. The CDR3 is made up of 15 amino acids. CDR1 and CDR2 from the germline V gene are MGHDK and SYGVNS. The DNA for the CDR3 is TGTGCCAGCAGTGAAGGGTCAGGGGGCTGGTACGAGCAGTACTTC. Amino acid sequence: CASSEGSGGWYEQYF.

This clone ranks as large. The chain carries TRBV15 and TRBJ2-1; no reliable D call. Trimming took off 0 bases at V and 7 bases at J, with 7 bases between the two ends. The CDR3 extends over 13 amino acids. Germline lookup yields CDR1 LNHNV and CDR2 YYDKDF (reference sequence). CDR3 protein: CATSRESRNEQFF. The CDR3 DNA follows: TGTGCCACCAGCAGAGAATCCAGGAATGAGCAGTTCTTC.

This clone was seen many times. The genes are TRBV2 and TRBJ2-5; no clear D. CDR1 is SNHLY, CDR2 FYNNEI, per germline. The CDR3 is made up of 11 amino acids. Trimming stripped 5 bases from V and 4 bases from J, with 5 bases between. DNA for the CDR3: TGTGCCAGCAGTCGGTCAGAGACCCAGTACTTC. Translation: CASSRSETQYF.

This clone has only a few counts. The chain couples TRBV30 to TRBJ2-2, with D maybe TRBD1 (6 bases). This CDR3 is built from 14 residues. CDR1 is GTSNPN, CDR2 SVGIG, per germline (reference sequence). V lost 5 bases, J lost 4 bases, and 14 bases lay in between. CDR3 sequence (DNA): TGTGCCTGGGTTCCAGGGGCAGGCACCGGGGAGCTGTTTTTT. The encoded protein is CAWVPGAGTGELFF. The full variable domain, completed using reference TRBV30 and TRBJ2-2, is SQTIHQWPATLVQPVGSPLSLECTVEGTSNPNLYWYRQAAGRGLQLLFYSVGIGQISSEVPQNLSASRPQDRQFILSSKKLLLSDSGFYLCAWVPGAGTGELFFGEGSRLTVL.

The rearrangement uses TRBV9 and TRBJ2-7; 8 bases line up with TRBD2. The CDR3 has 19 amino acids. The germline gives CDR1 SGDLS, CDR2 YYNGEE. The V segment lost 7 bases and the J segment 2 bases; nucleotides outside the gene matches: 23. CDR3 coding DNA: TGTGCCAGCCCCTACCCAACCCCGCAGGGGACTAGGACCACCTACGAGCAGTACTTC. This codes for CASPYPTPQGTRTTYEQYF.